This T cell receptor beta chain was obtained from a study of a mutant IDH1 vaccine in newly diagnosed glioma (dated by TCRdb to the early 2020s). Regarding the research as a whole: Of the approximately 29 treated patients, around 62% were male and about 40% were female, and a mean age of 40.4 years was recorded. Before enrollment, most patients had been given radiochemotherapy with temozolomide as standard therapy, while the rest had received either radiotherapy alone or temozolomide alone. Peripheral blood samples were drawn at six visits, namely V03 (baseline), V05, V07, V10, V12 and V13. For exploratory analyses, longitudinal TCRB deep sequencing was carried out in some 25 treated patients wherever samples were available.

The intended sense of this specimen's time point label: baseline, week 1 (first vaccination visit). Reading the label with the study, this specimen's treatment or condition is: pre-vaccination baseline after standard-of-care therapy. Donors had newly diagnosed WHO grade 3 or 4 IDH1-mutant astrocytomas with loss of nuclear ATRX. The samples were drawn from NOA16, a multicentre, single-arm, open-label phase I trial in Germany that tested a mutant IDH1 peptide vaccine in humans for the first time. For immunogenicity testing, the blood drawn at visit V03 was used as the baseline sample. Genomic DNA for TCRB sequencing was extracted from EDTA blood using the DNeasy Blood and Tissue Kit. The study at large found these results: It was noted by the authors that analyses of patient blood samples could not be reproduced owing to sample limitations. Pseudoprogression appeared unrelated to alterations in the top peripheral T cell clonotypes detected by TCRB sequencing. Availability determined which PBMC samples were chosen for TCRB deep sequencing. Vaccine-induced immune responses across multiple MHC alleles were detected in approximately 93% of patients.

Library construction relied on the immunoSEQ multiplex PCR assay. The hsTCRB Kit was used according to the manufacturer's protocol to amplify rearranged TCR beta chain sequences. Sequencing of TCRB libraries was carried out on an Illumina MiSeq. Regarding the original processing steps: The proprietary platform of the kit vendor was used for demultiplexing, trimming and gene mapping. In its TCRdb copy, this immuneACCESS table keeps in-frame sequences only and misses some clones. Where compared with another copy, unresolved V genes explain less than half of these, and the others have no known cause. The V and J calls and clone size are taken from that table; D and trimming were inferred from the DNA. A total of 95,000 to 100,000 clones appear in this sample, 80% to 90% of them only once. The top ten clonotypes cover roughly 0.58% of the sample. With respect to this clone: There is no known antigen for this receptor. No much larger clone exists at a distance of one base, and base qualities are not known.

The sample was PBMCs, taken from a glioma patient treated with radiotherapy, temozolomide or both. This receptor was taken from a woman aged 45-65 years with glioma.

For the CDR3, the sequence is CASSLVVGRASGELFF. The DNA is TGTGCCAGCAGCTTAGTGGTCGGGAGGGCCTCCGGGGAGCTGTTTTTT. The V and J segments used are TRBV7-2 and TRBJ2-2; 8 junctional bases match TRBD2. Per the germline V gene, SGHTA is the CDR1 and FQGNSA is the CDR2. Taken from cysteine to phenylalanine, the CDR3 has 16 residues. Of all the DNA, just the CDR3 is kept, 48 bases in frame from base 1. Trimmed from V: 1 base; trimmed from J: 6 bases; junction bases lacking a gene match: 7.